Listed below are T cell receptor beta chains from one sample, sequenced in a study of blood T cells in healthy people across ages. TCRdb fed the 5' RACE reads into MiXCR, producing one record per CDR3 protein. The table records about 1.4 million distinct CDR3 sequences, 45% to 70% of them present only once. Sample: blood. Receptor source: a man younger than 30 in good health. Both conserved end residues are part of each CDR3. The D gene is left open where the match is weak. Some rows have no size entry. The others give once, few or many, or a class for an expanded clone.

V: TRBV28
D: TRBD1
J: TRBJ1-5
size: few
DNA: TGTGCCAGCAGCCCCCCGGGACAGGGGGTTAATCAGCCCCAGCATTTT
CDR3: CASSPPGQGVNQPQHF

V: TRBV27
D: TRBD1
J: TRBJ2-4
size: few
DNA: TGTGCCAGCAGCGATCGGACAGGGTGGGACATTCAGTACTTC
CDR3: CASSDRTGWDIQYF

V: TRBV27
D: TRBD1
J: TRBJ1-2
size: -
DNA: TGTGCCAGCAGTTTAACCGGGACAGGGACTCCCTATGGCTACACCTTC
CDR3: CASSLTGTGTPYGYTF

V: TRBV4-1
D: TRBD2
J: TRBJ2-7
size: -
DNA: TGCGCCAGCAGCCTAAGACTAGCGGAATCCTACGAGCAGTACTTC
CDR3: CASSLRLAESYEQYF

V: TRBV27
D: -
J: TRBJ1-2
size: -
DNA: TGTGCCAGCAGTTCGGCGGCTGGCTACACCTTC
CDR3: CASSSAAGYTF

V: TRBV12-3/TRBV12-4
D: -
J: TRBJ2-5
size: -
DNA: TGTGCCAGCAGCTTCGCGACGGGAAGAGAGACCCAGTACTTC
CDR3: CASSFATGRETQYF

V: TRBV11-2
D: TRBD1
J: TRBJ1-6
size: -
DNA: TGTGCCAGCAGCGCCGACAGGGGGCTCGGTTCACCCCTCCACTTT
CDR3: CASSADRGLGSPLHF

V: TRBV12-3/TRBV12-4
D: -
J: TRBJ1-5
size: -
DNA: TGTGCCAGCAGTTTTTCCCCAGGGAAACATAGCAATCAGCCCCAGCATTTT
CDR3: CASSFSPGKHSNQPQHF

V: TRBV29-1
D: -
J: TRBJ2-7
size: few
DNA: TGCAGCGTTGAAGTGGCGGAGAGCTCCTACGAGCAGTACTTC
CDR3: CSVEVAESSYEQYF

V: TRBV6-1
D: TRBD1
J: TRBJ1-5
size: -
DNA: TGTGCCAGCAGTACAACGACAGGGATAGGGCAGCCCCAGCATTTT
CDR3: CASSTTTGIGQPQHF

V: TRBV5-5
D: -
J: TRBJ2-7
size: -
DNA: TGTGCCAGCAGCTCGGACCCAGGGAAGGGCAATGAGCAGTACTTC
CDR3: CASSSDPGKGNEQYF

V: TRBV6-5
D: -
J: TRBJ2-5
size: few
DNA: TGTGCCGGGTGCAGCCAAGAGACCCAGTACTTC
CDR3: CAGCSQETQYF

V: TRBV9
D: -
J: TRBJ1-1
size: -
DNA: TGTGCCAGCAGCCCTAGGACACATGAAGCTTTCTTT
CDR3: CASSPRTHEAFF

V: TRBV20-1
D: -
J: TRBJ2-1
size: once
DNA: TGCAGTGCCCTACGGTCGTCCTACAATGAGCAGTTCTTC
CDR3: CSALRSSYNEQFF

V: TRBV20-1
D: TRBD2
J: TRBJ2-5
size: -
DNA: TGCAGTGCTTTTAGCGGGAGGGAGACCCAGTACTTC
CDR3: CSAFSGRETQYF

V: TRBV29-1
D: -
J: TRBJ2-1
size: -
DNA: TGCAGCGTTGGGACAGCAAGCAATGAGCAGTTCTTC
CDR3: CSVGTASNEQFF

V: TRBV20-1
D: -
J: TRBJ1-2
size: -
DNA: TGCAGTGCTAGAGACCGGGACACCTTCTATGGCTACACCTTC
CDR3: CSARDRDTFYGYTF

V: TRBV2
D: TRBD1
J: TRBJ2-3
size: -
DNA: TGTGCCAGCAGTACGGGACAGACCCCACTCGCAGATACGCAGTATTTT
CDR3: CASSTGQTPLADTQYF

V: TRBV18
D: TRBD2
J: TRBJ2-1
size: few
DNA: TGTGCCAGCTCACCACGAAATCTAGCGGGAGGGCCGCTTGAGCAGTTCTTC
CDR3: CASSPRNLAGGPLEQFF

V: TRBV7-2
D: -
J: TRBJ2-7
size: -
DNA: TGTGCCAGCAGCGTAAGTACAGCCTCCTACGAGCAGTACTTC
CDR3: CASSVSTASYEQYF

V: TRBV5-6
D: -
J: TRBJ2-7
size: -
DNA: TGTGCCAGCAGCTTGTTGCAATACGAGCAGTACTTC
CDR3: CASSLLQYEQYF

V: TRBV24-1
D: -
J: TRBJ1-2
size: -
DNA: TGTGCCACCAGTGATTGGGGAAAGTATGGCTACACCTTC
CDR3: CATSDWGKYGYTF

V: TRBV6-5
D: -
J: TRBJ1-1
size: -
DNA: TGTGCCAGCAGTCTTGTGGGTACAGGGCGTTTGGCTGAAGCTTTCTTT
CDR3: CASSLVGTGRLAEAFF

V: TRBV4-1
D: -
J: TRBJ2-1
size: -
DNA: TGCGCCAGCAGCCAAGAGTCGACAGTTTACAATGAGCAGTTCTTC
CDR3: CASSQESTVYNEQFF

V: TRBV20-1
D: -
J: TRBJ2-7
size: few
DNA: TGCAGTGCTAGAGACATGTACGAGACTCGAACCTACGAGCAGTACTTC
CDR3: CSARDMYETRTYEQYF

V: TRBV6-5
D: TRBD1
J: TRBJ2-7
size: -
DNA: TGTGCCAGCAGCCCGATGGACAGGCTTCACGCCTACGAGCAGTACTTC
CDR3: CASSPMDRLHAYEQYF

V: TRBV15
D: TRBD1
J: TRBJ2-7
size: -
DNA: TGTGCCACCAGCAGAGACAGGGGGCGGTACGAGCAGTACTTC
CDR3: CATSRDRGRYEQYF

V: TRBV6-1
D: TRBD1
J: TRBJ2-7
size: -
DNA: TGTGCCGCCCTAGGGGGCGATGCCTACGAGCAGTACTTC
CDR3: CAALGGDAYEQYF

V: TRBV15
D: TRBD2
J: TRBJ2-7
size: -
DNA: TGTGCCACCAGCCGAGAATCGGGACTAAACTACGAGCAGTACTTC
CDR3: CATSRESGLNYEQYF

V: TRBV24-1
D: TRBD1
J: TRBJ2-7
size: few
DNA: TGTGCCACCAGTGATCCCCGGACAGGGAAGGGCGAGCAGTACTTC
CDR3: CATSDPRTGKGEQYF

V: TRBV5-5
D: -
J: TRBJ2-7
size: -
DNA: TGTGCCAGCAGCGTGAGAGGCTCGGACGAGCAGTACTTC
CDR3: CASSVRGSDEQYF